The 15 T cell receptor beta chains below were found in one sample sequenced in a study of blood T cells in healthy people across ages. The second PCR ran about 6 to 12 cycles with a sample-barcoded 5' primer and J-beta primers. TCRdb fed the 5' RACE reads into MiXCR, producing one record per CDR3 protein. This table has about 540,000 distinct CDR3 sequences, around 24% appearing once. The same sample was also used in a study of T cells of mothers and their children.

The sample consisted of blood. The receptors were gathered from a boy aged 5-17 years in good health.

The table lists this clonotype with many counts. One end of the junction is discordant with germline, which a read error may explain. The chain employs TRBV4-2 and TRBJ2-1; no clear D gene. The germline gives CDR1 LGHNA, CDR2 YNFKEQ. CDR3 length equals 14 residues. The CDR3 sequence: CASRQATQNGEQFF. The CDR3 DNA reads as TGTGCCAGCAGGCAAGCTACTCAAAATGGTGAGCAGTTCTTC.

This chain connects TRBV3-1 to TRBJ1-1; D uncertain. CDR3 length: 13 amino acids. Trimming took 4 bases from V and 2 from J, leaving 8 bases between them. The germline CDR1 and CDR2 sequences are LGHDT and YNNKEL (reference sequence). The CDR3 DNA follows: TGTGCCAGCAGCCGCCTGGATAACACTGAAGCTTTCTTT. Protein: CASSRLDNTEAFF.

The genes are TRBV9 and TRBJ1-1; maybe TRBD1 (5 bases). The CDR3 is 15 residues long. Germline V gives CDR1 SGDLS, CDR2 YYNGEE. The V gene lost 0 bases and the J gene lost 2 bases, with 11 bases spanning the gap. The DNA of the CDR3 is TGTGCCAGCAGCGTAGATCAGGGCCTAAACACTGAAGCTTTCTTT. The encoded protein is CASSVDQGLNTEAFF.

As for this clonotype: Because the CDR3's place on the DNA is in doubt, the DNA is left out and the CDR3 is given as listed by TCRdb. V and J are TRBV6-6 and TRBJ2-2; the table's TRBD1 call for D was not verified on the DNA. The CDR3 extends over 15 residues, inclusive of both ends. The germline V gene has CDR1 MNHNY and CDR2 SVGAGI (reference sequence). The CDR3 sequence: CASVGPGGGTGELFF.

This sequence joins TRBV20-1 and TRBJ2-3; TRBD2 matches at 10 bases. Trimming cost V 3 bases and J 3 bases; bases outside gene matches: 3. The CDR3 consists of 14 residues. The germline CDR1 and CDR2 sequences are DFQATT and SNEGSKA (reference sequence). This CDR3 reads CSARETSGTDTQYF. For the CDR3, the DNA is TGCAGTGCTAGGGAGACTAGCGGGACAGATACGCAGTATTTT.

The V and J genes are TRBV2 and TRBJ2-5; unclear D gene. Germline V gene data show CDR1 as SNHLY and CDR2 as FYNNEI. The CDR3 is made up of 14 amino acids. Trimming removed 0 bases at V and 3 bases at J, with 8 bases between. CDR3 DNA: TGTGCCAGCAGTGAAGCGCAGGTTAAAGAGACCCAGTACTTC. It encodes CASSEAQVKETQYF.

Points on this clonotype: At one end, the junction sequence differs from germline, possibly due to a read error. The chain is built from TRBV6-5 and TRBJ1-2; 10 bases agree with TRBD1. The CDR3 contains 14 residues. Germline V gene data show CDR1 as MNHEY and CDR2 as SVGAGI. For the CDR3, the DNA is TGTGCCAGCAGCCGACCGGGACAGGGGCTTGGCTACGCCTTC. It yields the protein CASSRPGQGLGYAF.

This clonotype was counted a few times. This chain connects TRBV4-1 to TRBJ2-4; 10 bases align to TRBD2. This CDR3 spans 17 amino acids. Per germline, CDR1 MGHRA and CDR2 YSYEKL. Trimming took 5 bases from V and 0 from J; bases not matched to a gene: 7. The CDR3 here is CASSEIAGGLAKNIQYF. The CDR3 DNA reads TGCGCCAGCAGCGAGATAGCGGGGGGCCTAGCCAAAAACATTCAGTACTTC.

This sequence joins TRBV3-1 and TRBJ1-1; tentative D call: TRBD1 (6 bases). The CDR3 is made up of 15 amino acids. Per the germline V gene, CDR1 is LGHDT and CDR2 is YNNKEL (reference sequence). V dropped 3 bases and J dropped 1 base, with 12 bases sitting between them. The CDR3 sequence: CASSQEGTQNTEAFF. The CDR3 coding sequence is TGTGCCAGCAGCCAGGAGGGGACACAGAACACTGAAGCTTTCTTT.

The rearrangement uses TRBV7-2 and TRBJ2-7; TRBD1 agrees at 9 bases. This CDR3 comprises 14 residues. Trimming removed 4 bases from V and 4 bases from J; junction bases left unmatched: 5. Per the germline V gene, CDR1 is SGHTA and CDR2 is FQGNSA. For the CDR3, the DNA is TGTGCCAGCAGCTCCGGACAGGGGCGATACGAGCAGTACTTC. Protein sequence: CASSSGQGRYEQYF.

This clonotype has only a few counts. The chain recombines TRBV28 with TRBJ2-7; 10 bases map to TRBD2. The CDR3 loop spans 17 amino acids. Germline CDR1 and CDR2: MDHEN and SYDVKM. Trimming cost V 6 bases and J 2 bases; bases outside gene matches: 13. The CDR3, as DNA: TGTGCCAGCAGCTCCCCTCATAGCGGGGGGCCTGCCTACGAGCAGTACTTC. This encodes CASSSPHSGGPAYEQYF.

The gene calls are TRBV20-1 and TRBJ2-6; no clear D. V lost 6 bases and J lost 1, with 4 bases in between. This CDR3 has 12 residues. CDR1 and CDR2 from the germline V gene are DFQATT and SNEGSKA (reference sequence). The chain's CDR3 is CSAGSGANVLTF. The CDR3 bases are TGCAGTGCAGGGTCTGGGGCCAACGTCCTGACTTTC.

In its sample, this clonotype was seen a few times. This chain uses TRBV14 with TRBJ2-7; 14 nucleotides line up with TRBD2. With V trimmed by 1 base and J by 5 bases, 4 bases remained unmatched. Germline V gene data show CDR1 as SGHDN and CDR2 as FVKESK. The CDR3 has 16 amino acids. CDR3 nucleotide sequence: TGTGCCAGCAGCCAAGTTCCGGGACTAGCGGGAGACGAGCAGTACTTC. It translates to CASSQVPGLAGDEQYF. Full variable domain (missing parts from reference TRBV14 and TRBJ2-7): EAGVTQFPSHSVIEKGQTVTLRCDPISGHDNLYWYRRVMGKEIKFLLHFVKESKQDESGMPNNRFLAERTGGTYSTLKVQPAELEDSGVYFCASSQVPGLAGDEQYFGPGTRLTVT.

The CDR3 coding sequence is TGTGCCAGAACAGGGGGCGGTGAAGCTTTCTTT. Translated, it gives CARTGGGEAFF. The chain joins TRBV6-6 to TRBJ1-1, with 9 bases that match TRBD1. The V segment lost 9 bases and the J segment 7 bases; nucleotides outside the gene matches: 3. The CDR3 length is 11 residues. From germline, CDR1 is MNHNY and CDR2 SVGAGI (reference sequence).

DNA of the CDR3: TGTGCCAGCAGTTTTGTAGGGGGCCCCTACGAGCAGTACTTC. It translates to CASSFVGGPYEQYF. The V and J genes are TRBV6-1 and TRBJ2-5; 7 bases are a match to TRBD1. The J call may be incorrect, as the DNA end agrees better with TRBJ2-7. The CDR3 consists of 14 residues. From germline, CDR1 is MNHNS and CDR2 SASEGT.